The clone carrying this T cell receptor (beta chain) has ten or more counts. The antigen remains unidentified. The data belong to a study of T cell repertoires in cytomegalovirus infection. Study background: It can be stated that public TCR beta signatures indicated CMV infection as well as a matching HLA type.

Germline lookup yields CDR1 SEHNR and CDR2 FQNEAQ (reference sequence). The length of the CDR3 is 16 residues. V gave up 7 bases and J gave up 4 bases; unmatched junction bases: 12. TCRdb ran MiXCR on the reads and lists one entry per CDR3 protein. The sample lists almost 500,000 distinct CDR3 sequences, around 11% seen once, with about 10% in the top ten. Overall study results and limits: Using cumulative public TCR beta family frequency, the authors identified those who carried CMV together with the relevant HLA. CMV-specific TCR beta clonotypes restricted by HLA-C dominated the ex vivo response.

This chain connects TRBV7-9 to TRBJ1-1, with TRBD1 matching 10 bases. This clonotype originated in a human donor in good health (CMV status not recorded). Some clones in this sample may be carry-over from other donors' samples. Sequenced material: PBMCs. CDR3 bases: TGTGCCAGCACCTCGTGGTCGGGGACAGGGGTCACTGAAGCTTTCTTT. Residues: CASTSWSGTGVTEAFF.